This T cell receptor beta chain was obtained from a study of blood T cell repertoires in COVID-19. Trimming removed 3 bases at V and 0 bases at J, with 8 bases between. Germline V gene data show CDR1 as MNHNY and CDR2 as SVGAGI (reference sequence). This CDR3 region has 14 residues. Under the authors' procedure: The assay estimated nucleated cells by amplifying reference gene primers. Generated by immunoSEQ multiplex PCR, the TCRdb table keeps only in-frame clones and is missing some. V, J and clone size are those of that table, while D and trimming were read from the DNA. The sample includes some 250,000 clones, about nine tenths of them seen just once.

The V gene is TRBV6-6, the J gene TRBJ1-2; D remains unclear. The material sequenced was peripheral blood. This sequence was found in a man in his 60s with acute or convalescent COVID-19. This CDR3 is CASSYGSANYGYTF. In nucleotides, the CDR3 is TGTGCCAGCAGTTATGGCAGCGCTAACTATGGCTACACCTTC.